This T cell receptor (beta chain) was recovered during a study of blood T cell repertoires in COVID-19. Germline V gene data show CDR1 as SGDLS and CDR2 as YYNGEE. With 4 bases removed from V and 6 bases from J, the gap between germline ends came to 16 bases. This CDR3 spans 15 amino acids. Method: immunoSEQ multiplex PCR; TCRdb's copy keeps in-frame clones and lacks some. This table has around 200,000 clones, roughly 90% appearing once. Participants spanned ages about 18 to 89 years and resided in about 24 US areas. This TCR was sampled from a young woman who had been exposed to COVID-19. V usage is TRBV9 and J usage is TRBJ1-4, with D tentatively TRBD1 (6 bases). Material for sequencing was PBMCs or T cells enriched from blood (not recorded which). In nucleotides, the CDR3 is TGTGCCAGCAGCTCAAGATGGGGGCGCGATGAAAAACTGTTTTTT. As protein: CASSSRWGRDEKLFF.